The 9 T cell receptor beta chains below were found in one sample sequenced in a study of OX40 agonist ivuxolimab in advanced cancers. Assay: immunoSEQ multiplex PCR; the TCRdb copy retains only in-frame clones and omits some. The data contain 40,000 to 45,000 clones, roughly 86% of them singletons. The specimen comprised CD4+ or CD8+ T cells sorted from blood, sampled in a trial of the OX40 agonist ivuxolimab. The receptors derive from an adult with an advanced solid tumor such as melanoma, head and neck, liver or kidney cancer.

The V gene is TRBV9, the J gene TRBJ2-5, with no clear D. Per the germline V gene, CDR1 is SGDLS and CDR2 is YYNGEE. The CDR3 has 13 amino acids. Trimming took off 2 bases at V and 5 bases at J, with 10 bases between the two ends. DNA of the CDR3: TGTGCCAGCAGCGTCAACCTCCGGGAGACCCAGTACTTC. Its translation: CASSVNLRETQYF.

This chain uses TRBV4-2 with TRBJ1-2; 8 positions match TRBD1. The CDR3 covers 15 residues. Germline V CDR1 and CDR2: LGHNA, YNFKEQ. V was clipped by 0 bases and J by 5 bases; unmatched bases: 5. For the CDR3, the DNA is TGTGCCAGCAGCCAAGAATGGGGACAGGAGTATGGCTACACCTTC. Encoded protein: CASSQEWGQEYGYTF.

The V call is TRBV6-9, the J call TRBJ1-1; D unclear. Looked up from germline, CDR1 is MNHGY and CDR2 is SVAAGI. CDR3 length equals 12 residues. Trimming removed 11 bases at V and 6 bases at J, with 16 bases between. The CDR3 nucleotides are TGTGCCTCCGGCTCACCAACCTCTGAAGCTTTCTTT. Translation: CASGSPTSEAFF.

This chain joins TRBV15 and TRBJ1-4; D may be TRBD1 (5 bases). V gave up 5 bases and J gave up 4 bases, with 11 bases separating them. Germline CDR1 reads LNHNV; CDR2 reads YYDKDF (reference sequence). The CDR3 loop spans 14 amino acids. The CDR3 spells CATSLGTDNEKLFF. Written as DNA, the CDR3 is TGTGCCACCAGCCTAGGGACGGATAATGAAAAACTGTTTTTT.

The chain links TRBV6-5 to TRBJ2-3; 15 bases are shared with TRBD2. Germline V gives CDR1 MNHEY, CDR2 SVGAGI. This CDR3 is built from 15 residues. Germline trimming cut 4 bases from V and 8 bases from J; bases unmatched to any gene: 4. CDR3 nucleotide sequence: TGTGCCAGCAGTTCCGGACTAGCGGGGGGGCCTACGCAGTATTTT. Translating gives CASSSGLAGGPTQYF.

The V gene is TRBV7-3, the J gene TRBJ2-3, with D unresolved. The CDR3 is 15 residues long. Germline V gene sequence: CDR1 SGHTA, CDR2 FQGTGA. V was cut by 2 bases and J by 4 bases, with 13 bases left in between. CDR3: CASSLYSHSADTQYF. The CDR3 nucleotides read TGTGCCAGCAGCTTATATTCCCATTCGGCAGATACGCAGTATTTT.

V is TRBV18 and J is TRBJ2-3, with D possibly matching TRBD2 (6 bases). From germline, CDR1 is KGHSH and CDR2 LQKENI. V shed 2 bases and J shed 5 bases, with 11 bases lying between them. This CDR3 comprises 14 residues. Here the CDR3 DNA reads TGTGCCAGCTCACCAGTATACGGGAGAGATACGCAGTATTTT. Its protein is CASSPVYGRDTQYF.

The chain recombines TRBV19 with TRBJ1-3; no firm D call. Germline-derived CDR1 and CDR2 are LNHDA and SQIVND (reference sequence). Trimming removed 6 bases at V and 1 base at J, with 13 bases between. CDR3 size: 15 residues. The CDR3 nucleotides are TGTGCCAGTAGCTCCCTTGCGGGGTCTGGAAACACCATATATTTT. This gives the protein CASSSLAGSGNTIYF.

The chain combines TRBV28 with TRBJ2-3, with D unresolved. The germline CDR1 and CDR2 sequences are MDHEN and SYDVKM. This CDR3 contains 14 residues. Trimming stripped 2 bases from V and 4 bases from J, with 10 bases between. CDR3: CASSLPPRSDTQYF. The CDR3 DNA reads as TGTGCCAGCAGTTTACCCCCTCGGTCAGATACGCAGTATTTT.